These T cell receptor beta chains were read from a single sample in a study of OX40 agonist ivuxolimab in advanced cancers. Assay: immunoSEQ multiplex PCR; the TCRdb copy retains only in-frame clones and omits some. The repertoire holds tens of thousands of clones, with more than 80% as singletons. The sample in question was CD4+ or CD8+ T cells sorted from blood, obtained in a trial of the OX40 agonist ivuxolimab. Receptors were obtained from an adult with an advanced solid tumor such as melanoma, head and neck, liver or kidney cancer. Both conserved end residues are part of each CDR3. A D gene is named only where the DNA matches it firmly. Not every row has a clone size; where given, it reads once, few, many or a size class.

J gene: TRBJ2-7
V gene: TRBV19
clone size: .
D gene: TRBD1
CDR3 protein: CASSMGRGLGEQYF
CDR3 DNA: TGTGCCAGTAGTATGGGCAGGGGGCTTGGCGAGCAGTACTTC

J gene: TRBJ2-7
V gene: TRBV7-9
clone size: .
D gene: .
CDR3 protein: CASRDSYEQYF
CDR3 DNA: TGTGCCAGCAGGGACAGCTACGAGCAGTACTTC

J gene: TRBJ1-1
V gene: TRBV7-9
clone size: .
D gene: TRBD1
CDR3 protein: CASGSGTGFTEAFF
CDR3 DNA: TGTGCCAGCGGATCCGGGACAGGGTTTACTGAAGCTTTCTTT

J gene: TRBJ2-2
V gene: TRBV28
clone size: large
D gene: .
CDR3 protein: CASNELAGTGELFF
CDR3 DNA: TGTGCCAGCAATGAACTTGCAGGGACCGGGGAGCTGTTTTTT

J gene: TRBJ2-5
V gene: TRBV27
clone size: .
D gene: TRBD2
CDR3 protein: CASSFGGGTQYF
CDR3 DNA: TGTGCCAGCAGTTTTGGGGGGGGGACCCAGTACTTC

J gene: TRBJ1-2
V gene: TRBV5-8
clone size: .
D gene: TRBD1
CDR3 protein: CASSLRDSRNNYGYTF
CDR3 DNA: TGTGCCAGCAGCTTGAGGGACAGCCGCAATAACTATGGCTACACCTTC

J gene: TRBJ1-4
V gene: TRBV28
clone size: .
D gene: .
CDR3 protein: CASSPPQDATNEKLFF
CDR3 DNA: TGTGCCAGCAGTCCACCACAGGACGCAACTAATGAAAAACTGTTTTTT

J gene: TRBJ1-5
V gene: TRBV5-8
clone size: .
D gene: .
CDR3 protein: CASSHNQPQHF
CDR3 DNA: TGTGCCAGCAGCCACAATCAGCCCCAGCATTTT

J gene: TRBJ2-1
V gene: TRBV19
clone size: once
D gene: TRBD1
CDR3 protein: CASKKTGGGGYNEQFF
CDR3 DNA: TGTGCCAGTAAAAAAACAGGGGGCGGAGGCTACAATGAGCAGTTCTTC

J gene: TRBJ2-1
V gene: TRBV7-6
clone size: .
D gene: .
CDR3 protein: CASSLSVVYNEQFF
CDR3 DNA: TGTGCCAGCAGCTTATCGGTGGTCTACAATGAGCAGTTCTTC

J gene: TRBJ2-5
V gene: TRBV4-1
clone size: once
D gene: TRBD1
CDR3 protein: CASSQPPTGGEETQYF
CDR3 DNA: TGCGCCAGCAGCCAACCCCCAACAGGGGGCGAGGAGACCCAGTACTTC

J gene: TRBJ1-1
V gene: TRBV27
clone size: .
D gene: TRBD1
CDR3 protein: CASSLGTGGIEAFF
CDR3 DNA: TGTGCCAGCAGTTTGGGGACAGGGGGTATTGAAGCTTTCTTT

J gene: TRBJ1-5
V gene: TRBV4-1
clone size: .
D gene: .
CDR3 protein: CASSPRGGNQPQHF
CDR3 DNA: TGCGCCAGCAGCCCCCGGGGGGGTAATCAGCCCCAGCATTTT

J gene: TRBJ2-5
V gene: TRBV15
clone size: once
D gene: .
CDR3 protein: CATSRDRGVQETQYF
CDR3 DNA: TGTGCCACCAGCAGAGATAGGGGGGTCCAAGAGACCCAGTACTTC

J gene: TRBJ2-1
V gene: TRBV5-1
clone size: .
D gene: TRBD2
CDR3 protein: CASSRGTSGSSYNEQFF
CDR3 DNA: TGCGCCAGCAGCCGCGGGACTAGCGGGAGTTCATACAATGAGCAGTTCTTC

J gene: TRBJ1-2
V gene: TRBV5-6
clone size: .
D gene: .
CDR3 protein: CASSLAEDRVYGYTF
CDR3 DNA: TGTGCCAGCAGCTTGGCGGAGGATAGGGTCTATGGCTACACCTTC

J gene: TRBJ2-1
V gene: TRBV23-1
clone size: large
D gene: .
CDR3 protein: CASSQSAERSYNEQFF
CDR3 DNA: TGCGCCAGCAGTCAATCAGCTGAGCGGAGCTACAATGAGCAGTTCTTC

J gene: TRBJ2-3
V gene: TRBV5-1
clone size: .
D gene: .
CDR3 protein: CASSLSAPITDTQYF
CDR3 DNA: TGCGCCAGCAGCTTGTCGGCGCCCATCACAGATACGCAGTATTTT

J gene: TRBJ1-2
V gene: TRBV27
clone size: .
D gene: .
CDR3 protein: CASSLSRRVGGYTF
CDR3 DNA: TGTGCCAGCAGTTTATCGCGAAGGGTAGGTGGCTACACCTTC

J gene: TRBJ2-2
V gene: TRBV27
clone size: .
D gene: .
CDR3 protein: CASSLGHTGELFF
CDR3 DNA: TGTGCCAGCAGTTTGGGTCACACCGGGGAGCTGTTTTTT

J gene: TRBJ2-1
V gene: TRBV11-2
clone size: once
D gene: .
CDR3 protein: CASSPVGEQFF
CDR3 DNA: TGTGCCAGCAGCCCGGTGGGTGAGCAGTTCTTC

J gene: TRBJ1-1
V gene: TRBV7-3
clone size: .
D gene: .
CDR3 protein: CASSPGTFSEAFF
CDR3 DNA: TGTGCCAGCAGCCCCGGGACCTTCTCTGAAGCTTTCTTT

J gene: TRBJ2-7
V gene: TRBV7-9
clone size: few
D gene: .
CDR3 protein: CASSSQNQGSAYEQYF
CDR3 DNA: TGTGCCAGCAGCTCCCAAAATCAGGGTTCAGCCTACGAGCAGTACTTC

J gene: TRBJ2-3
V gene: TRBV7-8
clone size: .
D gene: TRBD2
CDR3 protein: CASSFLAGGPVGPDTQYF
CDR3 DNA: TGTGCCAGCAGCTTTCTAGCGGGGGGGCCCGTCGGGCCAGATACGCAGTATTTT

J gene: TRBJ2-7
V gene: TRBV30
clone size: .
D gene: .
CDR3 protein: CAWSWDLVEQYF
CDR3 DNA: TGTGCCTGGAGTTGGGACCTTGTCGAGCAGTACTTC

J gene: TRBJ2-7
V gene: TRBV5-1
clone size: .
D gene: .
CDR3 protein: CASTLTLAGYEQYF
CDR3 DNA: TGCGCCAGCACCCTAACCCTAGCTGGCTACGAGCAGTACTTC

J gene: TRBJ2-7
V gene: TRBV5-1
clone size: .
D gene: TRBD1
CDR3 protein: CASSTGQHYEQYF
CDR3 DNA: TGCGCCAGCAGCACGGGACAGCACTACGAGCAGTACTTC

J gene: TRBJ1-5
V gene: TRBV19
clone size: .
D gene: TRBD1
CDR3 protein: CATKQGLQPQHF
CDR3 DNA: TGTGCCACTAAACAGGGGCTGCAGCCCCAGCATTTT

J gene: TRBJ2-1
V gene: TRBV7-9
clone size: .
D gene: TRBD2
CDR3 protein: CASSSRLAGNEQFF
CDR3 DNA: TGTGCCAGCAGCAGCAGACTAGCGGGCAATGAGCAGTTCTTC

J gene: TRBJ2-7
V gene: TRBV2
clone size: .
D gene: .
CDR3 protein: CASSPSGSRYEQYF
CDR3 DNA: TGTGCCAGCAGCCCGTCGGGCAGCCGCTACGAGCAGTACTTC

J gene: TRBJ2-5
V gene: TRBV11-2
clone size: .
D gene: .
CDR3 protein: CASSRWTDTQYF
CDR3 DNA: TGTGCCAGCAGTCGATGGACCGACACCCAGTACTTC

J gene: TRBJ2-3
V gene: TRBV4-2
clone size: .
D gene: TRBD2
CDR3 protein: CASSHLPGLAGVFSTDTQYF
CDR3 DNA: TGTGCCAGCAGCCATCTCCCGGGACTAGCGGGAGTCTTTAGCACAGATACGCAGTATTTT

J gene: TRBJ2-7
V gene: TRBV7-9
clone size: .
D gene: .
CDR3 protein: CASSNLGPVYEQYF
CDR3 DNA: TGTGCCAGCAGCAACCTCGGACCCGTTTACGAGCAGTACTTC

J gene: TRBJ2-2
V gene: TRBV10-3
clone size: .
D gene: .
CDR3 protein: CAAQAPGARGELFF
CDR3 DNA: TGTGCCGCGCAGGCCCCAGGGGCCCGGGGGGAGCTGTTTTTT

J gene: TRBJ2-1
V gene: TRBV19
clone size: .
D gene: .
CDR3 protein: CASSNPGSSYNEQFF
CDR3 DNA: TGTGCCAGTAGTAATCCGGGGAGCTCCTACAATGAGCAGTTCTTC

J gene: TRBJ2-3
V gene: TRBV5-1
clone size: .
D gene: .
CDR3 protein: CASSPLGDLTDTQYF
CDR3 DNA: TGCGCCAGCTCCCCCCTCGGGGATCTCACAGATACGCAGTATTTT

J gene: TRBJ1-2
V gene: TRBV21-1
clone size: .
D gene: .
CDR3 protein: CASREDRDQAPVF
CDR3 DNA: TGTGCCAGCAGGGAAGACAGGGACCAAGCACCGGTCTTC

J gene: TRBJ2-1
V gene: TRBV9
clone size: .
D gene: .
CDR3 protein: CASSVGPPYNEQFF
CDR3 DNA: TGTGCCAGCAGCGTAGGCCCCCCCTACAATGAGCAGTTCTTC

J gene: TRBJ2-7
V gene: TRBV2
clone size: .
D gene: .
CDR3 protein: CASEGGKQYF
CDR3 DNA: TGTGCCAGCGAAGGGGGGAAGCAGTACTTC

J gene: TRBJ1-2
V gene: TRBV29-1
clone size: .
D gene: .
CDR3 protein: CSVEEGAAGYTF
CDR3 DNA: TGCAGCGTTGAAGAGGGGGCAGCAGGCTACACCTTC

J gene: TRBJ2-1
V gene: TRBV6-4
clone size: .
D gene: TRBD2
CDR3 protein: CASSELAGDYNEQFF
CDR3 DNA: TGTGCCAGCAGTGAGCTAGCGGGGGACTACAATGAGCAGTTCTTC

J gene: TRBJ2-1
V gene: TRBV4-1
clone size: .
D gene: .
CDR3 protein: CASSQDDTTSYNEQFF
CDR3 DNA: TGCGCCAGCAGCCAAGATGACACTACAAGCTACAATGAGCAGTTCTTC

J gene: TRBJ2-1
V gene: TRBV11-1
clone size: .
D gene: .
CDR3 protein: CASSTSGAVGGEQFF
CDR3 DNA: TGTGCCAGCAGCACATCGGGCGCAGTGGGGGGTGAGCAGTTCTTC

J gene: TRBJ2-7
V gene: TRBV2
clone size: .
D gene: .
CDR3 protein: CASRPQSYEQYF
CDR3 DNA: TGTGCCAGCAGACCGCAATCCTACGAGCAGTACTTC

J gene: TRBJ2-7
V gene: TRBV27
clone size: .
D gene: TRBD2
CDR3 protein: CASSLGLAVNYEQYF
CDR3 DNA: TGTGCCAGCAGTTTGGGACTAGCGGTTAACTACGAGCAGTACTTC

J gene: TRBJ1-2
V gene: TRBV25-1
clone size: .
D gene: .
CDR3 protein: CASSDLRGGTNYGYTF
CDR3 DNA: TGTGCCAGCAGTGATCTAAGAGGGGGTACTAACTATGGCTACACCTTC

J gene: TRBJ2-7
V gene: TRBV5-5
clone size: .
D gene: TRBD1
CDR3 protein: CASINWTGIWF
CDR3 DNA: TGTGCCAGCATTAACTGGACAGGTATTTGGTTC

J gene: TRBJ2-1
V gene: TRBV27
clone size: once
D gene: .
CDR3 protein: CASSSGGPYNEQFF
CDR3 DNA: TGTGCCAGCAGTTCCGGGGGTCCCTACAATGAGCAGTTCTTC

J gene: TRBJ1-1
V gene: TRBV19
clone size: .
D gene: TRBD1
CDR3 protein: CASSMGQLNTEAFF
CDR3 DNA: TGTGCCAGTAGTATGGGACAGCTGAACACTGAAGCTTTCTTT

J gene: TRBJ2-7
V gene: TRBV7-9
clone size: .
D gene: TRBD1
CDR3 protein: CASSGGQGNRRSSYEQYF
CDR3 DNA: TGTGCCAGCAGCGGGGGACAGGGGAATAGGCGGAGCTCCTACGAGCAGTACTTC

J gene: TRBJ2-4
V gene: TRBV15
clone size: .
D gene: TRBD1
CDR3 protein: CATSRGQGNIQYF
CDR3 DNA: TGTGCCACCAGCCGAGGACAGGGAAACATTCAGTACTTC

J gene: TRBJ2-1
V gene: TRBV5-1
clone size: .
D gene: .
CDR3 protein: CASSLASVGNEQFF
CDR3 DNA: TGCGCCAGCAGCTTGGCGAGTGTGGGGAATGAGCAGTTCTTC

J gene: TRBJ1-6
V gene: TRBV19
clone size: .
D gene: .
CDR3 protein: CASSIVGVSPLHF
CDR3 DNA: TGTGCCAGTAGTATAGTCGGGGTTTCACCCCTCCACTTT

J gene: TRBJ1-1
V gene: TRBV19
clone size: .
D gene: .
CDR3 protein: CASSIDQPHRVRNTEAFF
CDR3 DNA: TGTGCCAGTAGTATAGATCAACCTCACAGGGTGCGGAACACTGAAGCTTTCTTT

J gene: TRBJ2-7
V gene: TRBV27
clone size: .
D gene: .
CDR3 protein: CASSPSTGTVGEQYF
CDR3 DNA: TGTGCCAGCAGTCCATCGACAGGGACTGTTGGGGAGCAGTACTTC

J gene: TRBJ2-6
V gene: TRBV5-6
clone size: .
D gene: .
CDR3 protein: CASRSTGSGANVLTF
CDR3 DNA: TGTGCCAGCAGGTCAACAGGATCTGGGGCCAACGTCCTGACTTTC

J gene: TRBJ2-3
V gene: TRBV18
clone size: .
D gene: .
CDR3 protein: CASSRMTRSSDTQYF
CDR3 DNA: TGTGCCAGCTCCCGCATGACTAGATCGTCAGATACGCAGTATTTT

J gene: TRBJ2-7
V gene: TRBV14
clone size: .
D gene: TRBD1
CDR3 protein: CASSQVTGAYEQYF
CDR3 DNA: TGTGCCAGCAGCCAAGTAACAGGGGCCTACGAGCAGTACTTC

J gene: TRBJ2-1
V gene: TRBV13
clone size: .
D gene: TRBD2
CDR3 protein: CASSSIAGGPGNEQFF
CDR3 DNA: TGTGCCAGCAGCTCTATAGCGGGAGGGCCTGGGAATGAGCAGTTCTTC